These 20 T cell receptor beta chains were all obtained from the same sample, sequenced in a study of cytomegalovirus exposure and HLA in healthy donors. The study ran its PCR with 60 Vbeta and 13 Jbeta primers. The method was immunoSEQ multiplex PCR; TCRdb's version includes in-frame clones alone and lacks a portion of them. The table shows approximately 150,000 clones, with about four fifths occurring only once. Sequences were obtained from PBMCs. Receptors were obtained from a man younger than 40 in good health and CMV-seronegative.

The genes are TRBV2 and TRBJ2-7, with 12 bases that match TRBD1. Germline loops: CDR1 SNHLY, CDR2 FYNNEI. CDR3 length: 14 amino acids. With 8 bases clipped from V and 1 base from J, the junction kept 3 bases outside the gene matches. The CDR3 DNA follows: TGTGCCAGCGGGACAGGGGGCAAGTCCTACGAGCAGTACTTC. It encodes CASGTGGKSYEQYF. Full variable domain (missing parts from reference TRBV2 and TRBJ2-7): EPEVTQTPSHQVTQMGQEVILRCVPISNHLYFYWYRQILGQKVEFLVSFYNNEISEKSEIFDDQFSVERPDGSNFTLKIRSTKLEDSAMYFCASGTGGKSYEQYFGPGTRLTVT.

The chain couples TRBV6-5 to TRBJ1-1; D may be TRBD1 (6 bases). The V gene lost 6 bases and the J gene lost 2 bases, with 13 bases spanning the gap. CDR1 is MNHEY and CDR2 is SVGAGI in the germline V gene. The CDR3 extends over 14 amino acids. The CDR3 sequence is CASSNQGINTEAFF. The CDR3 DNA is TGTGCCAGCAGCAACCAGGGGATTAACACTGAAGCTTTCTTT.

The chain links TRBV10-3 to TRBJ2-7; TRBD2 is a possible D gene (5 bases). Germline CDR1 reads ENHRY; CDR2 reads SYGVKD. This CDR3 is built from 14 residues. V was clipped by 6 bases and J by 12 bases, with 24 bases between them. CDR3 in amino acids: CAIRPSLDQYAMYF. CDR3 nucleotide sequence: TGTGCCATCAGGCCTAGCTTGGACCAATACGCGATGTACTTC.

This clone was seen a single time. The V call is TRBV28, the J call TRBJ2-2, with D possibly TRBD2 on 5 matching bases. The CDR3 extends over 16 amino acids. In germline, CDR1 is MDHEN, CDR2 SYDVKM. V shed 7 bases and J shed 4 bases, with 19 bases lying between them. CDR3 residues: CASTQSGWGVTGELFF. The CDR3 DNA reads TGTGCCAGCACCCAATCGGGGTGGGGAGTCACCGGGGAGCTGTTTTTT.

This clone was picked up one time. The chain joins TRBV30 to TRBJ1-3; no definite D call. Deletions cut 1 base from V and 0 bases from J, with 13 bases between. The CDR3 spans 16 residues. Germline V gives CDR1 GTSNPN, CDR2 SVGIG (reference sequence). The DNA of the CDR3 is TGTGCCTGGAGTGGGGCCAGAATCAACTCTGGAAACACCATATATTTT. Translation gives CAWSGARINSGNTIYF.

V usage is TRBV30 and J usage is TRBJ1-4; D uncertain. Trimming took off 3 bases at V and 5 bases at J, with 22 bases between the two ends. The CDR3 is 17 amino acids. Germline CDR1 is GTSNPN and CDR2 is SVGIG (reference sequence). In nucleotides, the CDR3 is TGTGCCTGGAGAGGAGGCGAGAGGATGAGGGCGAATGAAAAACTGTTTTTT. It is translated as CAWRGGERMRANEKLFF.

The chain links TRBV23-1 to TRBJ2-1, with a weak D call TRBD2 (5 bases). Being an ORF, TRBV23-1 has a function that is uncertain. The CDR3 sequence is 19 residues long. V lost 10 bases, J lost 5 bases, and 33 bases lay in between. The CDR3 loop reads CANRGGPTVLLAPDNEQFF. Written as DNA, the CDR3 is TGCGCCAACCGTGGCGGACCGACTGTACTTCTAGCTCCTGACAATGAGCAGTTCTTC.

CDR3 protein: CASSRGTEAFF. CDR3 coding DNA: TGTGCCAGCAGCAGGGGGACTGAAGCTTTCTTT. This chain uses TRBV5-4 with TRBJ1-1, with a weak D call TRBD1 (6 bases). There are 11 residues in the CDR3. V was clipped by 4 bases and J by 5 bases, with 6 bases between them. Germline CDR1 and CDR2: SGHNT and YYREEE (reference sequence). Variable domain in full (rest from reference TRBV5-4 and TRBJ1-1): ETGVTQSPTHLIKTRGQQVTLRCSSQSGHNTVSWYQQALGQGPQFIFQYYREEENGRGNFPPRFSGLQFPNYSSELNVNALELDDSALYLCASSRGTEAFFGQGTRLTVV.

The V gene is TRBV11-2, the J gene TRBJ1-1; TRBD1 is a possible D gene (5 bases). The germline V gene has CDR1 SGHAT and CDR2 FQNNGV. The CDR3 extends over 19 amino acids. Trimming left V 0 bases short and J 3 bases short, with 23 bases between. The CDR3 DNA sequence: TGTGCCAGCAGCTTAGATATAGTTGGGAAGGGGAGGCAGTACACTGAAGCTTTCTTT. Its translation: CASSLDIVGKGRQYTEAFF.

V gene TRBV5-1 combines with J gene TRBJ2-5; TRBD2 aligns across 8 bases. J lost 5 bases, V lost 4 bases, and 7 bases had no gene match. Germline CDR1 reads SGHRS; CDR2 reads YFSETQ. This CDR3 is built from 14 residues. The CDR3 here is CASSRAGGGETQYF. The CDR3 DNA sequence: TGCGCCAGCAGCCGCGCGGGGGGTGGTGAGACCCAGTACTTC.

The rearrangement joins TRBV28 to TRBJ2-2; 8 nucleotides match TRBD2. The CDR3 sequence is 16 residues long. The germline gives CDR1 MDHEN, CDR2 SYDVKM. Losses at the gene ends were 3 bases for V and 0 bases for J; bases not matched to a gene: 3. The CDR3 here is CASSFDSGANTGELFF. The CDR3 region has the DNA TGTGCCAGCAGTTTCGATAGCGGGGCGAACACCGGGGAGCTGTTTTTT.

The gene calls are TRBV6-4 and TRBJ1-2; weak D call: TRBD1 (6 bases). The CDR3 loop spans 14 amino acids. Looked up from germline, CDR1 is MRHNA and CDR2 is SNTAGT. The V gene lost 4 bases and the J gene lost 4 bases, with 13 bases spanning the gap. The CDR3 DNA follows: TGTGCCAGCAGTGCAGACACAGGGCGCTATGGCTACACCTTC. Encoded protein: CASSADTGRYGYTF.

The chain is built from TRBV30 and TRBJ2-3; 10 bases align to TRBD1. V was pared by 3 bases and J by 3 bases, with 6 bases of the junction left unmatched. This CDR3 is built from 15 residues. CDR1 and CDR2 (germline): GTSNPN, SVGIG (reference sequence). CDR3 coding DNA: TGTGCCTGGAGAAGACAGGGGGCAAGGACAGATACGCAGTATTTT. The encoded protein is CAWRRQGARTDTQYF.

The rearrangement links TRBV2 to TRBJ1-2; 9 bases match TRBD1. Germline CDR1 and CDR2: SNHLY and FYNNEI. Trimming took 1 base from V and 7 from J; bases not matched to a gene: 7. The CDR3 has 15 residues. CDR3 region: CASSEVWTGVRGYTF. The DNA for the CDR3 is TGTGCCAGCAGTGAAGTATGGACAGGGGTTCGTGGCTACACCTTC. Full variable domain (remainder filled in from reference TRBV2 and TRBJ1-2): EPEVTQTPSHQVTQMGQEVILRCVPISNHLYFYWYRQILGQKVEFLVSFYNNEISEKSEIFDDQFSVERPDGSNFTLKIRSTKLEDSAMYFCASSEVWTGVRGYTFGSGTRLTVV.

The genes are TRBV25-1 and TRBJ1-2, with D possibly being TRBD1 (6 bases). Between the trimmed V and J ends, which lost 1 base and 4 bases, there was a span of 19 bases. The CDR3 runs to 17 residues. Looked up from germline, CDR1 is MGHDK and CDR2 is SYGVNS. This chain's CDR3 is CASSEWVALVGGYGYTF. CDR3 DNA: TGTGCCAGCAGTGAATGGGTGGCCCTAGTAGGGGGCTATGGCTACACCTTC.

The chain combines TRBV29-1 with TRBJ2-3; 12 nucleotides agree with TRBD2. This CDR3 contains 13 residues. Trimming removed 4 bases from V and 8 bases from J; junction bases left unmatched: 4. CDR1 and CDR2 from the germline V gene are SQVTM and ANQGSEA. The CDR3 spells CSVGLAGGPTQYF. The DNA of the CDR3 is TGCAGCGTTGGGCTAGCGGGAGGGCCTACGCAGTATTTT.

The chain joins TRBV5-6 to TRBJ2-3; tentative D call: TRBD1 (6 bases). Germline V lookup: CDR1 SGHDT, CDR2 YYEEEE. The CDR3 sequence is 14 residues long. Trimming removed 4 bases from V and 2 bases from J, with 11 bases in between. CDR3 nucleotides: TGTGCCAGCAGCCTGGGGACATACACAGATACGCAGTATTTT. It specifies CASSLGTYTDTQYF.

This clone has more than one count but fewer than ten. V usage is TRBV27 and J usage is TRBJ2-7; no clear D gene. The V gene's germline CDR1 is MNHEY and CDR2 SMNVEV (reference sequence). V lost 4 bases to trimming and J lost 7 bases, with 8 bases between them. The CDR3 is 11 residues long. Written as DNA, the CDR3 is TGTGCCAGCAGTTCGGGTTTGGAGCAGTACTTC. As protein: CASSSGLEQYF.

The chain combines TRBV7-9 with TRBJ2-2, with 8 nucleotides matching TRBD1. CDR3 length: 15 amino acids. Trimming removed 5 bases from V and 5 bases from J; junction bases left unmatched: 7. The germline CDR1 and CDR2 sequences are SEHNR and FQNEAQ (reference sequence). The CDR3 DNA follows: TGTGCCAGCAGCCTGGACAGGGAAGGAACCGGGGAGCTGTTTTTT. Protein: CASSLDREGTGELFF.

The V call is TRBV28, the J call TRBJ1-4, with TRBD1 as a possible D gene (5 bases). V lost 6 bases and J 10 bases, leaving 21 bases between the germline ends. Germline V gene lookup returns CDR1 MDHEN and CDR2 SYDVKM. CDR3 length: 15 amino acids. The CDR3 loop is CASSENRDFGGKLFF. CDR3 sequence (DNA): TGTGCCAGCAGCGAGAACCGGGACTTTGGGGGAAAACTGTTTTTT.